These T cell receptor beta chains were read from a single sample in a study of T-cell memory formation after mild COVID-19. TCRdb passed the 5' RACE reads through MiXCR, listing each CDR3 protein once. This table holds about 430,000 distinct CDR3 sequences, about 24% found once. The sample comprised PBMCs or a T cell subset sorted from them (not recorded which). Source of these receptors: an adult woman who had mild COVID-19 (a few samples of this study predate the infection). Cell type and time point are not known. The CDR3 runs from the conserved cysteine through the conserved F or W. The order of the fields is V gene, J gene, clone size, D gene, CDR3 DNA, CDR3 protein. A D gene is named only where the DNA matches it firmly. Clone size is shown for a subset of rows, as once, few, many or a class of expanded clone.

v_gene: TRBV18
j_gene: TRBJ1-1
abundance: NA
d_gene: TRBD1
CDR3nt: TGTGCCAGCTCACCATTAGACAGGGTGAACACTGAAGCTTTCTTT
CDR3aa: CASSPLDRVNTEAFF

v_gene: TRBV20-1
j_gene: TRBJ2-5
abundance: NA
d_gene: NA
CDR3nt: TGCAGTGCTAGAGACCTCACTCCTACCGGAGAGACCCAGTACTTC
CDR3aa: CSARDLTPTGETQYF

v_gene: TRBV5-1
j_gene: TRBJ2-1
abundance: few
d_gene: TRBD1
CDR3nt: TGCGCCAGCAGCTTGGGCGGACAGGTCTACAATGAGCAGTTCTTC
CDR3aa: CASSLGGQVYNEQFF

v_gene: TRBV4-3
j_gene: TRBJ2-5
abundance: NA
d_gene: TRBD2
CDR3nt: TGCGCCAGCAGCCAAGACACTAGCGGGAGGGAAGAGACCCAGTACTTC
CDR3aa: CASSQDTSGREETQYF

v_gene: TRBV10-3
j_gene: TRBJ2-1
abundance: few
d_gene: NA
CDR3nt: TGTGCCACCGGGACGACAGGTCCAAATGAGCAGTTCTTC
CDR3aa: CATGTTGPNEQFF

v_gene: TRBV20-1
j_gene: TRBJ2-1
abundance: few
d_gene: TRBD2
CDR3nt: TGCAGTGCTAGAGACCCCAAGGGACTAGCGGGGGGACCCAATGAGCAGTTCTTC
CDR3aa: CSARDPKGLAGGPNEQFF

v_gene: TRBV7-9
j_gene: TRBJ1-1
abundance: few
d_gene: NA
CDR3nt: TGTGCCAGCAGCTTAGAAGGGGTGGTGGAAGCTTTCTTT
CDR3aa: CASSLEGVVEAFF

v_gene: TRBV29-1
j_gene: TRBJ1-2
abundance: NA
d_gene: TRBD1
CDR3nt: TGCAGCGTTGAAGCAGGGGGAGGTGGCTACACCTTC
CDR3aa: CSVEAGGGGYTF

v_gene: TRBV6-6
j_gene: TRBJ2-3
abundance: NA
d_gene: TRBD2
CDR3nt: TGTGCCAGCAGTCCTGGGACTAGCGGGGGCACAGATACGCAGTATTTT
CDR3aa: CASSPGTSGGTDTQYF

v_gene: TRBV11-1
j_gene: TRBJ2-1
abundance: NA
d_gene: TRBD1
CDR3nt: TGTGCCAGCAGCCCACAGGGGGATAGGTACAATGAGCAGTTCTTC
CDR3aa: CASSPQGDRYNEQFF

v_gene: TRBV7-8
j_gene: TRBJ2-5
abundance: few
d_gene: TRBD2
CDR3nt: TGTGCCAGCAGTTTTGAGACTAGCGGGCAGAGGGAGACCCAGTACTTC
CDR3aa: CASSFETSGQRETQYF

v_gene: TRBV28
j_gene: TRBJ2-2
abundance: NA
d_gene: TRBD1
CDR3nt: TGTGCCAGCAGTTCGGGACAGATGTACTGGGAGCTGTTTTTT
CDR3aa: CASSSGQMYWELFF

v_gene: TRBV29-1
j_gene: TRBJ2-1
abundance: NA
d_gene: NA
CDR3nt: TGCAGCGTTGAAGATCTCGGGGGTGAGCAGTTCTTC
CDR3aa: CSVEDLGGEQFF

v_gene: TRBV7-2
j_gene: TRBJ1-1
abundance: NA
d_gene: NA
CDR3nt: TGTGCCAGCAGCTTGGGGGGTAGGGTCCGAGACACTGAAGCTTTCTTT
CDR3aa: CASSLGGRVRDTEAFF

v_gene: TRBV7-2
j_gene: TRBJ2-6
abundance: few
d_gene: NA
CDR3nt: TGTGCCAGCAGCTTAAGGGGTACCAACGTCCTGACTTTC
CDR3aa: CASSLRGTNVLTF

v_gene: TRBV30
j_gene: TRBJ1-6
abundance: NA
d_gene: NA
CDR3nt: TGTGCCTGGAGGGGAGTAGGGTTTAATTCACCCCTCCACTTT
CDR3aa: CAWRGVGFNSPLHF

v_gene: TRBV5-5
j_gene: TRBJ2-3
abundance: NA
d_gene: NA
CDR3nt: TGTGCCAGCAGCTTGGGGTCCAGCCCAGATACGCAGTATTTT
CDR3aa: CASSLGSSPDTQYF